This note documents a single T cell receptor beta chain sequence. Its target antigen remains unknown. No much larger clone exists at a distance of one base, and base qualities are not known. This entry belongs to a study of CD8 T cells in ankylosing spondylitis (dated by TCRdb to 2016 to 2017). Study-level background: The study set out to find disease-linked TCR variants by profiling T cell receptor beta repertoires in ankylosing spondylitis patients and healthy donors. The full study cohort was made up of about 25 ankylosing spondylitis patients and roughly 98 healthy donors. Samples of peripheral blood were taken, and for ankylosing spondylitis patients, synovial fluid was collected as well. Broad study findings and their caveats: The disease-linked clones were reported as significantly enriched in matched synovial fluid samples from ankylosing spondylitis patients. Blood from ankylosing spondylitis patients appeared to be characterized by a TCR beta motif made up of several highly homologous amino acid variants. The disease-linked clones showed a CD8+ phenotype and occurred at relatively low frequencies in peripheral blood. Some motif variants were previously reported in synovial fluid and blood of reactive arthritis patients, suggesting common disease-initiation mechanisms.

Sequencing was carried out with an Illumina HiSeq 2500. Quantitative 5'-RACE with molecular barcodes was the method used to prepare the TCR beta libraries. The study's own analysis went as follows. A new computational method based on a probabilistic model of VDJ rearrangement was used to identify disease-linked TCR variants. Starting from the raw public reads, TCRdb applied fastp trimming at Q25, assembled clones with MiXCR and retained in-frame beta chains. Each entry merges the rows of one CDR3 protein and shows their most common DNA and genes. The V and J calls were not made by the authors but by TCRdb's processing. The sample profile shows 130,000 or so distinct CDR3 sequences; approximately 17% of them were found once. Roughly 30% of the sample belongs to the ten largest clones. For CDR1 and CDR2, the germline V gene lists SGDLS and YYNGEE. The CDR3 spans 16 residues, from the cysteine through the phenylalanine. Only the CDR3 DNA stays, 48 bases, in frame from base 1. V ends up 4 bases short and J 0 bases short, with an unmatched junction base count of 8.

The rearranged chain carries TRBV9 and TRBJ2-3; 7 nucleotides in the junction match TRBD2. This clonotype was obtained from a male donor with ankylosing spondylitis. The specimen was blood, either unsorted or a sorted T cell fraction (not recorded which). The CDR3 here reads CASSFSLATSTDTQYF. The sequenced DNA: TGTGCCAGCAGCTTCTCACTAGCGACTAGCACAGATACGCAGTATTTT. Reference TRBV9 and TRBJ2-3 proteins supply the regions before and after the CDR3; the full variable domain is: DSGVTQTPKHLITATGQRVTLRCSPRSGDLSVYWYQQSLDQGLQFLIQYYNGEERAKGNILERFSAQQFPDLHSELNLSSLELGDSALYFCASSFSLATSTDTQYFGPGTRLTVL.